These 21 T cell receptor beta chains originate from one sample sequenced in a study of T-cell memory formation after mild COVID-19. TCRdb called the 5' RACE reads again in MiXCR, with one record for every CDR3 protein. The table shows about 190,000 distinct CDR3 sequences, with roughly 18% occurring only once. Specimen: PBMCs or a T cell subset sorted from them (not recorded which). The origin of the receptors is an adult woman who had mild COVID-19 (a few samples of this study predate the infection). Cell type and time point are not known.

The chain joins TRBV13 to TRBJ2-7; D gene ambiguous. V lost 2 bases and J lost 2, with 10 bases in between. Germline V gives CDR1 PRHDT, CDR2 FYEKMQ (reference sequence). This CDR3 has 14 residues. As DNA, the CDR3 is TGTGCCAGCAGCTTATTGGTCAATCCCTACGAGCAGTACTTC. Amino acid sequence: CASSLLVNPYEQYF.

The chain carries TRBV5-5 and TRBJ1-1, with 7 bases aligning to TRBD1. The germline CDR1 and CDR2 sequences are SGHKS and YYEKEE (reference sequence). The trim removed 4 bases at V and 7 bases at J, leaving 4 bases unmatched. This CDR3 region has 12 residues. The CDR3 region has the DNA TGTGCCAGCAGCCCGACAGGGATTGAAGCTTTCTTT. Translating gives CASSPTGIEAFF.

Of note for this clonotype: One junction end does not reproduce the germline sequence, and a read error may be involved. The V gene is TRBV9, the J gene TRBJ2-6; D unclear. The CDR3 is 15 amino acids. The germline CDR1 and CDR2 sequences are SGDLS and YYNGEE. In nucleotides, the CDR3 is TGTGCCAGCAGCCCCCGCGGAGCTGGGACCAACGTCCTGACTTTC. Translated: CASSPRGAGTNVLTF.

This chain uses TRBV3-1 with TRBJ2-3, with D perhaps being TRBD1 or TRBD2 (5 bases each). This CDR3 region has 17 residues. CDR1 and CDR2 (germline): LGHDT, YNNKEL (reference sequence). Between the trimmed V and J ends, which lost 0 bases and 8 bases, there was a span of 21 bases. The DNA for the CDR3 is TGTGCCAGCAGCCAAGACCAGAACCCGGGGCGGGCCGGTACGCAGTATTTT. Amino acid sequence: CASSQDQNPGRAGTQYF.

This clonotype was found many times. This chain uses TRBV7-6 with TRBJ1-1; tentatively, D is TRBD1 (6 bases). With 5 bases removed from V and 5 bases from J, the gap between germline ends came to 18 bases. This CDR3 spans 15 amino acids. Germline CDR1 and CDR2: SGHVS and FNYEAQ. CDR3 residues: CASSPSPYRDTEAFF. In nucleotides, the CDR3 is TGTGCCAGCAGCCCTAGCCCATACAGGGATACTGAAGCTTTCTTT. Looking up the rest from reference TRBV7-6 and TRBJ1-1 gives the full variable domain: GAGVSQSPRYKVTKRGQDVALRCDPISGHVSLYWYRQALGQGPEFLTYFNYEAQQDKSGLPNDRFSAERPEGSISTLTIQRTEQRDSAMYRCASSPSPYRDTEAFFGQGTRLTVV.

This clonotype turned up a few times. The junction differs from germline at one of its ends, possibly a read error. This chain uses TRBV7-7 with TRBJ2-3, with 8 bases lining up with TRBD2. Germline CDR1 and CDR2: SSHAT and FNYEAQ (reference sequence). The CDR3 is 15 residues long. The CDR3 DNA is TGTGCTAGCAGCTTAGGACTAGCAGACGGGGATACGCAGTATTTT. Translating it yields CASSLGLADGDTQYF.

The gene calls are TRBV4-2 and TRBJ1-3; D gene uncertain. V dropped 1 base and J dropped 4 bases, with 11 bases sitting between them. CDR3 length: 15 amino acids. Germline V gene sequence: CDR1 LGHNA, CDR2 YNFKEQ. The CDR3 is CASSQVEGIGNTIYF. CDR3 sequence (DNA): TGTGCCAGCAGCCAAGTAGAAGGGATCGGAAACACCATATATTTT.

This clonotype was recorded a few times. This rearrangement joins TRBV2 to TRBJ2-3, with TRBD2 identical over 12 bases. Germline CDR1 and CDR2: SNHLY and FYNNEI. This CDR3 comprises 16 residues. Trimming cost V 7 bases and J 6 bases; bases outside gene matches: 11. The CDR3 reads CASNPRTSGVSDTQYF. As DNA, the CDR3 is TGTGCCAGCAATCCGCGGACTAGCGGGGTGTCGGATACGCAGTATTTT. Filled out from reference TRBV2 and TRBJ2-3, the complete variable domain reads EPEVTQTPSHQVTQMGQEVILRCVPISNHLYFYWYRQILGQKVEFLVSFYNNEISEKSEIFDDQFSVERPDGSNFTLKIRSTKLEDSAMYFCASNPRTSGVSDTQYFGPGTRLTVL.

This clonotype came up a few times. The V call is TRBV6-5, the J call TRBJ2-6; D remains unclear. The CDR3 has 17 residues. V was trimmed by 4 bases and J by 2 bases, leaving 15 bases between them. The germline V gene encodes CDR1 MNHEY and CDR2 SVGAGI. The CDR3 spells CASSFPRHAAGANVLTF. The CDR3, as DNA: TGTGCCAGCAGTTTTCCGAGACACGCAGCTGGGGCCAACGTCCTGACTTTC.

The table lists this clonotype with a few counts. The CDR3 nucleotides are TGTGCCAGCGGGGGCGGGGGGATTAGAGAGCAGTTCTTC. It translates to CASGGGGIREQFF. The genes are TRBV2 and TRBJ2-1; 8 nucleotides agree with TRBD2. This CDR3 comprises 13 residues. Per the germline V gene, CDR1 is SNHLY and CDR2 is FYNNEI. Germline trimming cut 8 bases from V and 10 bases from J; bases unmatched to any gene: 10.

This clonotype occurred many times. The V gene is TRBV19, the J gene TRBJ2-3; 10 nucleotides line up with TRBD2. J was trimmed by 6 bases and V by 5 bases; bases with no gene match: 2. The CDR3 totals 13 residues. CDR1 and CDR2 from the germline V gene are LNHDA and SQIVND (reference sequence). The chain's CDR3 is CASSLGLADTQYF. The CDR3 DNA reads TGTGCCAGTAGTTTGGGACTAGCGGATACGCAGTATTTT.

The genes are TRBV6-2 or TRBV6-3 and TRBJ2-1, with TRBD2 as a possible D gene (6 bases). Germline V lookup: CDR1 MNHEY, CDR2 SVGEGT. The CDR3 consists of 18 residues. The V end was cut by 2 bases, the J end by 0 bases, with 17 bases between. The CDR3 reads CASSYAGRAGSSYNEQFF. The CDR3 nucleotides read TGTGCCAGCAGTTACGCCGGGAGAGCGGGTAGCTCCTACAATGAGCAGTTCTTC.

V and J are TRBV9 and TRBJ2-1; TRBD2 aligns across 8 bases. V shed 0 bases and J 9 bases; nucleotides not matched to a gene: 5. Germline values: CDR1 SGDLS, CDR2 YYNGEE. The CDR3 covers 14 residues. The DNA for the CDR3 is TGTGCCAGCAGCGTAGGCGGGAGGACTGGTGAGCAGTTCTTC. It is translated as CASSVGGRTGEQFF.

The gene calls are TRBV7-2 and TRBJ2-3; possibly TRBD1 or TRBD2 for D (5 bases each). Germline V gives CDR1 SGHTA, CDR2 FQGNSA. This CDR3 has 14 amino acids. CDR3 region: CAVSRGQVTDTQYF. CDR3 nucleotide sequence: TGTGCTGTTAGCCGGGGCCAGGTGACAGATACGCAGTATTTT. The full variable domain, rest sourced from reference TRBV7-2 and TRBJ2-3, is GAGVSQSPSNKVTEKGKDVELRCDPISGHTALYWYRQSLGQGLEFLIYFQGNSAPDKSGLPSDRFSAERTGGSVSTLTIQRTQQEDSAVYLCAVSRGQVTDTQYFGPGTRLTVL.

This clonotype was counted ten times or more. V is TRBV5-1 and J is TRBJ2-7, with 8 positions matching TRBD2. V lost 0 bases and J lost 6; bases outside the gene matches: 8. Germline CDR1 and CDR2: SGHRS and YFSETQ. The CDR3 has 15 amino acids. CDR3 DNA: TGCGCCAGCAGCTTGGTTACAGCGGGAGTATCCGAGCAGTACTTC. It translates to CASSLVTAGVSEQYF.

The table lists this clonotype with a few counts. The chain links TRBV6-6 to TRBJ1-2; D unresolved. The CDR3 contains 14 residues. V was cut by 6 bases and J by 8 bases, with 19 bases left in between. CDR1 is MNHNY and CDR2 is SVGAGI in the germline V gene (reference sequence). The CDR3 bases are TGTGCCAGCAGATCGACCGGGTCCAAGAGCGGCTACACCTTC. Residues: CASRSTGSKSGYTF.

V gene TRBV2 combines with J gene TRBJ2-5; TRBD1 matches at 9 bases. Germline CDR1 SNHLY, CDR2 FYNNEI. V shed 6 bases and J 2 bases; nucleotides not matched to a gene: 4. The CDR3 totals 14 residues. For the CDR3, the DNA is TGTGCCAGCAGCGCCGACAGGGGGCAAGAGACCCAGTACTTC. Encoded protein: CASSADRGQETQYF.

The chain uses TRBV4-2 and TRBJ1-2; 9 bases are shared with TRBD1. J lost 4 bases, V lost 0 bases, and 6 bases had no gene match. The germline V gene encodes CDR1 LGHNA and CDR2 YNFKEQ. The length of the CDR3 is 16 residues. Here the CDR3 reads CASSQEVTGGPYGYTF. The DNA of the CDR3 is TGTGCCAGCAGCCAAGAGGTGACAGGGGGTCCCTATGGCTACACCTTC.

The chain recombines TRBV12-3 or TRBV12-4 with TRBJ1-2, with 7 bases lining up with TRBD1. V lost 3 bases to trimming and J lost 0 bases; unmatched junction nucleotides: 7. The CDR3 contains 16 residues. The CDR3 sequence is CASSLGRQGANYGYTF. The CDR3 nucleotides read TGTGCCAGCAGTTTGGGGCGGCAGGGGGCTAACTATGGCTACACCTTC.

This clonotype was recorded a few times. This rearrangement joins TRBV5-1 to TRBJ1-4; D unclear. CDR1 is SGHRS, CDR2 YFSETQ, per germline. Trimming took 0 bases from V and 0 from J, leaving 15 bases between them. This CDR3 is built from 18 residues. Here the CDR3 DNA reads TGCGCCAGCAGCTTGGACAGTCCCTTTAGCGCAACTAATGAAAAACTGTTTTTT. This encodes CASSLDSPFSATNEKLFF.

This clonotype has more than one count but fewer than ten. The chain uses TRBV4-1 and TRBJ1-1; 7 bases fit TRBD1. This CDR3 contains 16 residues. V shed 4 bases, J shed 1 base, and the junction held 9 bases outside the gene matches. The V gene's germline CDR1 is MGHRA and CDR2 YSYEKL. This CDR3 is CASSPGQARRNTEAFF. The CDR3 DNA sequence: TGCGCCAGCAGCCCCGGACAGGCGAGGAGGAACACTGAAGCTTTCTTT.